The source of this TCR beta chain is a study of blood T cell repertoires in COVID-19. CDR1 and CDR2 from the germline V gene are PRHDT and FYEKMQ (reference sequence). V lost 6 bases, J lost 2 bases, and 11 bases stayed unmatched. CDR3 length equals 18 residues. How the authors handled the data: Nucleated cell number was recorded as an estimate derived from reference gene primer amplification. Some clones are missing from TCRdb's copy, which holds only in-frame ones; the method was immunoSEQ multiplex PCR. The DNA was the basis for D and trimming; V, J and clone size are from that table. The repertoire consists of about 370,000 clones, with around 89% occurring once and the leading ten covering 6.5%.

The receptor's source is a man aged 18 to 29 with active or convalescent COVID-19. Sequenced input: peripheral blood. The rearrangement joins TRBV13 to TRBJ2-2; 11 bases align to TRBD2. DNA of the CDR3: TGTGCCAGCAGTCCCGGGACTAGCGGACTTCCTAACACCGGGGAGCTGTTTTTT. Translation gives CASSPGTSGLPNTGELFF.